The clone carrying this TCR beta chain was seen a handful of times. What it binds is unknown. The entry originates in a study of cytomegalovirus exposure and HLA in healthy donors. Study context: One earlier analysis, a look at about 179 million T cells, found some 120 million unique TCR beta sequences. The study's findings and limits: Most TCR sequences showed up rarely, but some public TCRs showed up in many donors. Overall, about 160 TCR beta chains were annotated as cytomegalovirus-associated.

Germline CDR1 SSHAT, CDR2 FNYEAQ (reference sequence). The CDR3 length is 15 residues. Trimming at V came to 4 bases and at J to 4 bases, leaving 7 bases not matched to a gene. Researchers ran the PCR with 60 Vbeta and 13 Jbeta primers. Data came from immunoSEQ multiplex PCR; TCRdb stores just in-frame clones and leaves some out. This table holds approximately 92,000 clones, roughly 80% found once. Input material: PBMCs. The gene calls are TRBV7-7 and TRBJ2-1; TRBD1 matches 7 bases. This TCR derives from a girl aged 2-15 years in good health and CMV-seropositive. The CDR3 bases are TGTGCCAGCAGCTCTAAGACAGGGACATACAATGAGCAGTTCTTC. It codes for CASSSKTGTYNEQFF.